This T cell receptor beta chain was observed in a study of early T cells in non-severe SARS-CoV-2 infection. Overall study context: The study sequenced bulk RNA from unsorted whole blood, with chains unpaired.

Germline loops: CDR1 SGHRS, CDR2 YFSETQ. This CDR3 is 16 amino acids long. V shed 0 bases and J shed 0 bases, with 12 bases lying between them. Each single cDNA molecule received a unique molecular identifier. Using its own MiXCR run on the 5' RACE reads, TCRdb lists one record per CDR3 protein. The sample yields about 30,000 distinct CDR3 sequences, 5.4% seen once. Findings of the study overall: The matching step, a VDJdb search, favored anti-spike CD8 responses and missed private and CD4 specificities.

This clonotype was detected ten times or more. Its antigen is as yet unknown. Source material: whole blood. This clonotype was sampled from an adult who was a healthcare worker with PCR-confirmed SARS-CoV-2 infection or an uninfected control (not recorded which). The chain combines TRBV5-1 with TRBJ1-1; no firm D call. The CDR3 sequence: CASSLEPLQVNTEAFF. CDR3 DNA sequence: TGCGCCAGCAGCTTGGAACCGCTCCAGGTGAACACTGAAGCTTTCTTT. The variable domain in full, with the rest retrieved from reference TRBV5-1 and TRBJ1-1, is KAGVTQTPRYLIKTRGQQVTLSCSPISGHRSVSWYQQTPGQGLQFLFEYFSETQRNKGNFPGRFSGRQFSNSRSEMNVSTLELGDSALYLCASSLEPLQVNTEAFFGQGTRLTVV.